The 5 T cell receptor beta chains below were found in one sample sequenced in a study of T cells in Graves' hyperthyroidism and ophthalmopathy. Amplified TCR beta CDR3 regions derived from RNA transcripts. RT-PCR in the first round (using the HTBI primer set) targeted the TCR CDR3. TCRdb recomputed calls from the multiplex PCR reads with MiXCR, one row per CDR3 protein. The table has roughly 500,000 distinct CDR3 sequences, 20% to 25% seen once. The sample comprised blood. The receptors shown here come from a woman in her 70s with Graves' ophthalmopathy.

The chain combines TRBV7-2 with TRBJ2-3; 11 bases fit TRBD2. This CDR3 comprises 18 residues. Trimming at V came to 1 base and at J to 5 bases, leaving 11 bases not matched to a gene. Germline V lookup: CDR1 SGHTA, CDR2 FQGNSA. In DNA, the CDR3 is TGTGCCAGCAGCTTAGTTGTTAGCGGGAGGGCCGAGGGAGATACGCAGTATTTT. Amino acids: CASSLVVSGRAEGDTQYF.

This clonotype was detected only a few times. The chain employs TRBV7-9 and TRBJ2-3; TRBD2 might be the D (5 bases). V gave up 5 bases and J gave up 1 base, with 19 bases separating them. The CDR3 extends over 17 amino acids. Germline V CDR1 and CDR2: SEHNR, FQNEAQ (reference sequence). CDR3 in DNA: TGTGCCAGCAGCAAGGGAACTAGGGTGATAGGCACAGATACGCAGTATTTT. This sequence encodes CASSKGTRVIGTDTQYF.

This clonotype was detected only a few times. The V call is TRBV7-3, the J call TRBJ2-2; D might be TRBD2 (6 bases). The V end was cut by 5 bases, the J end by 2 bases, with 18 bases between. This CDR3 has 17 amino acids. Germline-derived CDR1 and CDR2 are SGHTA and FQGTGA. The CDR3 DNA sequence: TGTGCCAGCAGCCCCCTCCCGGGACTTGGAAACACCGGGGAGCTGTTTTTT. It specifies CASSPLPGLGNTGELFF.

This clonotype has more than one count but fewer than ten. J is TRBJ2-7 and V is TRBV19; TRBD1 matches at 9 bases. Trimming removed 4 bases from V and 0 bases from J; junction bases left unmatched: 4. Germline-derived CDR1 and CDR2 are LNHDA and SQIVND (reference sequence). This CDR3 spans 15 amino acids. The CDR3 bases are TGTGCCAGTAGTAAGGGACAGGGATCCTCCTACGAGCAGTACTTC. Encoded protein: CASSKGQGSSYEQYF.

This chain uses TRBV20-1 with TRBJ2-2; no definite D call. The V end lost 5 bases, the J end lost 0 bases, and 7 bases lay between the germline ends. The CDR3 runs 13 residues. Germline V lookup: CDR1 DFQATT, CDR2 SNEGSKA (reference sequence). DNA of the CDR3: TGCAGTGCTGTTCAGCCGAACACCGGGGAGCTGTTTTTT. It specifies CSAVQPNTGELFF.